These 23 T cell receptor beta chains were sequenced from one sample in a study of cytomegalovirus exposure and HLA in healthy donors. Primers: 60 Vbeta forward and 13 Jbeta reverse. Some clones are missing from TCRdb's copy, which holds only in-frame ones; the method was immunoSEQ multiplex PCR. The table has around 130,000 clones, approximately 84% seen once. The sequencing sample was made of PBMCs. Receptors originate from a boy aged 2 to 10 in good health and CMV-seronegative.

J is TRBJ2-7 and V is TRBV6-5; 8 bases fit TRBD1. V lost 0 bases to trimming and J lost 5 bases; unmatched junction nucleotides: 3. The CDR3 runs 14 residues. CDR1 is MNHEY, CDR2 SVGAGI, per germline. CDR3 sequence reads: CASSYSGQGNEQYF. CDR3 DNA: TGTGCCAGCAGTTACTCTGGACAGGGCAACGAGCAGTACTTC.

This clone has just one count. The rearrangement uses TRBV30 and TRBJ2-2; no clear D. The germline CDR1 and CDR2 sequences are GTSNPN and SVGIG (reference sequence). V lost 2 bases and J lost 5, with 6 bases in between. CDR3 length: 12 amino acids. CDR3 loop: CAWSFSTGELFF. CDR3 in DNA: TGTGCCTGGAGTTTTTCTACCGGGGAGCTGTTTTTT.

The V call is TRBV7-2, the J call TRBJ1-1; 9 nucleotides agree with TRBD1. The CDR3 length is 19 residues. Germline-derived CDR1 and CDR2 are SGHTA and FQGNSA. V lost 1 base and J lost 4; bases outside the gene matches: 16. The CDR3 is CASSLGGGGQGFISTEAFF. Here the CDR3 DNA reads TGTGCCAGCAGCTTAGGTGGCGGGGGACAGGGCTTCATTAGCACTGAAGCTTTCTTT.

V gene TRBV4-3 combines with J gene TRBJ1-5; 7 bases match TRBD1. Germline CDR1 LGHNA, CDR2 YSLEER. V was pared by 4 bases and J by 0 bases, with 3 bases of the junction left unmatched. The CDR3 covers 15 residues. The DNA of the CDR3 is TGCGCCAGCAGCCTATACAGGGGTAGCAATCAGCCCCAGCATTTT. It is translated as CASSLYRGSNQPQHF.

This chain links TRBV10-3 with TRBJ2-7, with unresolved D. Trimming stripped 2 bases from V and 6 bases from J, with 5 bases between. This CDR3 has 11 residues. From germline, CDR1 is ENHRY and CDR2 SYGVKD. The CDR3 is CAISEIGEQYF. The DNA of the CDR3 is TGTGCCATCAGTGAGATCGGCGAGCAGTACTTC.

The CDR3 loop is CASSLSSGQETQYF. The CDR3 DNA reads TGTGCCAGCAGCTTGTCAAGCGGCCAAGAGACCCAGTACTTC. This chain links TRBV5-6 with TRBJ2-5; D may be TRBD2 (5 bases). Deletions cut 1 base from V and 1 base from J, with 8 bases between. CDR1 SGHDT and CDR2 YYEEEE come from the germline V gene. CDR3 size: 14 residues.

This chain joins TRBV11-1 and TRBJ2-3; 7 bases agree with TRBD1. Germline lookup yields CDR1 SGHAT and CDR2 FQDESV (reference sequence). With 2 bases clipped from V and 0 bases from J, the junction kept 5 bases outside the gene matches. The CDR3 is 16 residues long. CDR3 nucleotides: TGTGCCAGCAGCTTAAGGGACAGTTCCAGCACAGATACGCAGTATTTT. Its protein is CASSLRDSSSTDTQYF.

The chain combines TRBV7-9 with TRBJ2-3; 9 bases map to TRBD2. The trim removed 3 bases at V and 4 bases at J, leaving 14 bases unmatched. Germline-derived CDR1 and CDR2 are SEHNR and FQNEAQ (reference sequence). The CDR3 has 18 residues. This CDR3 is CASSLSRRLAGRADTQYF. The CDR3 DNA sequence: TGTGCCAGCAGCTTGTCCAGGCGCCTAGCGGGAAGGGCAGATACGCAGTATTTT.

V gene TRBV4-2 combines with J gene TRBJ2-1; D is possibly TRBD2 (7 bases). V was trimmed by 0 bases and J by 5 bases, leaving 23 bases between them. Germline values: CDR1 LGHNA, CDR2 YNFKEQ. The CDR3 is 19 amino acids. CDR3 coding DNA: TGTGCCAGCAGCCAAGAATCGCTCGGTGGGGGGGGCCTGGACAATGAGCAGTTCTTC. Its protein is CASSQESLGGGGLDNEQFF.

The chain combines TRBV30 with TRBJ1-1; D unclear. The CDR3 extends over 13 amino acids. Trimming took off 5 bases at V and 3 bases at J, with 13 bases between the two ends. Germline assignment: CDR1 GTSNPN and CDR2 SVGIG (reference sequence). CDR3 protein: CAWSVWEYTEAFF. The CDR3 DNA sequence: TGTGCCTGGTCCGTTTGGGAGTACACTGAAGCTTTCTTT.

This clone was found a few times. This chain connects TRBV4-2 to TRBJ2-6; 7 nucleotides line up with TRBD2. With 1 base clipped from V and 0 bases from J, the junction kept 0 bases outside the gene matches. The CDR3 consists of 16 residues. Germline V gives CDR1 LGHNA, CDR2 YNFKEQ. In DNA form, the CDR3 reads TGTGCCAGCAGCCAAGGCGGGGGCTCTGGGGCCAACGTCCTGACTTTC. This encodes CASSQGGGSGANVLTF.

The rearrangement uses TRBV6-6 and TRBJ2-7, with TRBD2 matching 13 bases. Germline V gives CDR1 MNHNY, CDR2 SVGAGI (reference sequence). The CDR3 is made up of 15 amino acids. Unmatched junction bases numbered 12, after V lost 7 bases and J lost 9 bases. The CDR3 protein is CASTPLAGGPQGQYV. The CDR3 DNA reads TGTGCCAGCACCCCACTAGCGGGAGGGCCTCAGGGGCAGTACGTC.

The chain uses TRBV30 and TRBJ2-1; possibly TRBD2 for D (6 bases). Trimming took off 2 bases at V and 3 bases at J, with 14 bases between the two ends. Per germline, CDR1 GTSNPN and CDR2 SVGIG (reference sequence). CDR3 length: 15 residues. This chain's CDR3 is CAWSIGDWYYNEQFF. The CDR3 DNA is TGTGCCTGGAGTATAGGGGACTGGTACTACAATGAGCAGTTCTTC.

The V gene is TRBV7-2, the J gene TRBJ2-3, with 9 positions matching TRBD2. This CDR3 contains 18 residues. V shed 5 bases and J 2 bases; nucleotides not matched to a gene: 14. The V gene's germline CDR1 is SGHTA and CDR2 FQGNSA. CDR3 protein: CASSRNQASGVITDTQYF. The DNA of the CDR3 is TGTGCCAGCAGCCGAAATCAAGCTAGCGGGGTTATCACAGATACGCAGTATTTT.

CDR3 DNA: TGCGCCAGCAGCCAAGATCCCGGGACTCCCTACAATGAGCAGTTCTTC. This sequence encodes CASSQDPGTPYNEQFF. This rearrangement joins TRBV4-1 to TRBJ2-1; D perhaps matches TRBD2 (6 bases). Germline V CDR1 and CDR2: MGHRA, YSYEKL. The CDR3 consists of 16 residues. Trimming removed 0 bases at V and 2 bases at J, with 11 bases between.

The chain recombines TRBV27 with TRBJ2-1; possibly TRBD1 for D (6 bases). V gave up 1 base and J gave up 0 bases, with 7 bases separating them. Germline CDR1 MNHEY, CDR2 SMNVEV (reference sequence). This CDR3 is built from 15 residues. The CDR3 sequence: CASSLLGASYNEQFF. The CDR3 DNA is TGTGCCAGCAGTTTATTGGGGGCCTCCTACAATGAGCAGTTCTTC.

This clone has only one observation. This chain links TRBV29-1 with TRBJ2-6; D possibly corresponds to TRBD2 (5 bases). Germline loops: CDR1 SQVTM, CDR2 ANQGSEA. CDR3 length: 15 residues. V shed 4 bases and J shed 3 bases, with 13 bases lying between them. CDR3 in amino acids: CSVGGSGYGANVLTF. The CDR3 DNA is TGCAGCGTTGGTGGTTCGGGATATGGGGCCAACGTCCTGACTTTC.

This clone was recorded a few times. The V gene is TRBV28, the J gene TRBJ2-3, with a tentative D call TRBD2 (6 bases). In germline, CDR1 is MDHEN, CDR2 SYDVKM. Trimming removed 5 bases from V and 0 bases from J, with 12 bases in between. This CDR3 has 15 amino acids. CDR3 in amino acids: CASSLRGTSTDTQYF. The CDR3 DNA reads TGTGCCAGCAGTCTCCGGGGGACTAGCACAGATACGCAGTATTTT.

CDR3 region: CASWTSGGYSTDTQYF. The CDR3 nucleotides read TGTGCCTCCTGGACTAGCGGGGGTTATAGCACAGATACGCAGTATTTT. The J gene is TRBJ2-3, the V gene TRBV30; 13 nucleotides match TRBD2. Trimming took 7 bases from V and 0 from J; bases not matched to a gene: 7. Germline CDR1 is GTSNPN and CDR2 is SVGIG (reference sequence). The CDR3 contains 16 residues.

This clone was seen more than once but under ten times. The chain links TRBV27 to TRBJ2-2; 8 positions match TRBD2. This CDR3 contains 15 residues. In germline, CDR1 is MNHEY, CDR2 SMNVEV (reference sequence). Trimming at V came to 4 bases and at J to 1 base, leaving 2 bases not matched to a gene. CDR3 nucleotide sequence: TGTGCCAGCAGTTACCTAGCGGGGAACACCGGGGAGCTGTTTTTT. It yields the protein CASSYLAGNTGELFF.

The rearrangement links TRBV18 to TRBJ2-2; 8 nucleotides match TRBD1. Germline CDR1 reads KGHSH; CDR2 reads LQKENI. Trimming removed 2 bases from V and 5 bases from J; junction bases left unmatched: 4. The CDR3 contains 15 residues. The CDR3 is CASSPGTGGTGELFF. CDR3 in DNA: TGTGCCAGCTCACCAGGGACAGGAGGAACCGGGGAGCTGTTTTTT.

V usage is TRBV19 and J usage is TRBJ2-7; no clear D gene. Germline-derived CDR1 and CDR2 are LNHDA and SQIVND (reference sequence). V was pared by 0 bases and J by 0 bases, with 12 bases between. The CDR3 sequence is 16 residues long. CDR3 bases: TGTGCCAGTAGTATAGATCTACTACCGAGCTCCTACGAGCAGTACGTC. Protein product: CASSIDLLPSSYEQYV.

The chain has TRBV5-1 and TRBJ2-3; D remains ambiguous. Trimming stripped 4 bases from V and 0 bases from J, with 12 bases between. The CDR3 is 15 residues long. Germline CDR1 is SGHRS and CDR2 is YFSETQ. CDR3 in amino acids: CASSPPTSSTDTQYF. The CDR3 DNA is TGCGCCAGCAGCCCCCCGACTTCTAGCACAGATACGCAGTATTTT.